These 14 T cell receptor beta chains were sequenced from one sample in a study of response to subunit inactivated influenza vaccine. MiXCR, run by TCRdb on the RT-PCR reads, gives a single entry per CDR3 protein. The data contain a few hundred thousand distinct CDR3 sequences, 12% to 15% of them seen just once; the ten biggest clones take up roughly 10%. The sample here was PBMCs from blood, taken roughly 13 days after vaccination. Every receptor here comes from a man aged 50-60 years who received an inactivated influenza vaccine.

The chain joins TRBV15 to TRBJ2-5, with 10 bases identical to TRBD1. V trimming: 5 bases; J trimming: 5 bases; junction bases outside the gene matches: 5. This CDR3 is built from 14 residues. The germline CDR1 and CDR2 sequences are LNHNV and YYDKDF (reference sequence). In nucleotides, the CDR3 is TGTGCCACCAGCGGCGACAGGGGGCCGGAGACCCAGTACTTC. This codes for CATSGDRGPETQYF.

About this clonotype: Sequence at one end of the junction differs from germline and may be a read error. V is TRBV18 and J is TRBJ1-2, with 10 bases that match TRBD1. The CDR3 spans 15 residues. Germline V gene sequence: CDR1 KGHSH, CDR2 LQKENI. The CDR3 region is CAISPDGTGVYGYTF. CDR3 nucleotide sequence: TGTGCCATCTCACCGGACGGGACAGGGGTATATGGCTACACCTTC. Full variable domain (remainder filled in from reference TRBV18 and TRBJ1-2): NAGVMQNPRHLVRRRGQEARLRCSPMKGHSHVYWYRQLPEEGLKFMVYLQKENIIDESGMPKERFSAEFPKEGPSILRIQQVVRGDSAAYFCAISPDGTGVYGYTFGSGTRLTVV.

The chain's CDR3 is CASSHQQGAYEQYF. The CDR3, as DNA: TGTGCCAGCAGCCATCAACAGGGGGCCTACGAGCAGTACTTC. The gene calls are TRBV3-1 and TRBJ2-7, with 8 bases identical to TRBD1. The trim removed 3 bases at V and 2 bases at J, leaving 3 bases unmatched. CDR1 is LGHDT, CDR2 YNNKEL, per germline (reference sequence). This CDR3 contains 14 residues.

The chain employs TRBV29-1 and TRBJ2-5; TRBD1 matches 8 bases. J was trimmed by 3 bases and V by 0 bases; bases with no gene match: 6. CDR3 length: 15 amino acids. Germline V gives CDR1 SQVTM, CDR2 ANQGSEA. Here the CDR3 reads CSVEEAWTGKETQYF. In DNA, the CDR3 is TGCAGCGTTGAAGAGGCCTGGACAGGGAAAGAGACCCAGTACTTC. The whole variable domain, filled in from reference TRBV29-1 and TRBJ2-5, reads SAVISQKPSRDICQRGTSLTIQCQVDSQVTMMFWYRQQPGQSLTLIATANQGSEATYESGFVIDKFPISRPNLTFSTLTVSNMSPEDSSIYLCSVEEAWTGKETQYFGPGTRLLVL.

The chain links TRBV5-1 to TRBJ2-2, with D uncertain. This CDR3 has 13 amino acids. Germline lookup yields CDR1 SGHRS and CDR2 YFSETQ. V was shortened by 1 base and J by 3 bases, with 4 bases between the two germline ends. The CDR3 here is CASSLMDTGELFF. The CDR3 DNA reads TGCGCCAGCAGCTTGATGGACACCGGGGAGCTGTTTTTT.

The rearrangement links TRBV6-5 to TRBJ2-2; D not certain. CDR1 is MNHEY and CDR2 is SVGAGI in the germline V gene. V was pared by 2 bases and J by 5 bases, with 9 bases between. The CDR3 runs to 14 residues. CDR3: CASSYDPGTGELFF. Written as DNA, the CDR3 is TGTGCCAGCAGTTACGACCCCGGTACCGGGGAGCTGTTTTTT.

This clonotype was found many times. CDR3 amino acids: CASSSGENTGELFF. CDR3 nucleotide sequence: TGCGCCAGCAGTAGCGGGGAGAACACCGGGGAGCTGTTTTTT. V and J are TRBV10-1 and TRBJ2-2, with 7 bases identical to TRBD2. V shed 5 bases and J 1 base; nucleotides not matched to a gene: 1. CDR1 is WNHNN, CDR2 SYGVQD, per germline (reference sequence). The CDR3 consists of 14 residues.

The chain links TRBV12-3 or TRBV12-4 to TRBJ1-1; D not resolved. This CDR3 region has 13 residues. The V end was cut by 5 bases, the J end by 3 bases, with 10 bases between. The CDR3 DNA follows: TGTGCCAGCAGTGTTCGTATCTACACTGAAGCTTTCTTT. This encodes CASSVRIYTEAFF.

The sample holds a few counts of this clonotype. The rearrangement links TRBV10-3 to TRBJ2-3; maybe TRBD2 (6 bases). CDR3 size: 15 residues. Trimming took off 2 bases at V and 0 bases at J, with 9 bases between the two ends. The germline V gene has CDR1 ENHRY and CDR2 SYGVKD. The CDR3 sequence is CAISEASASTDTQYF. The CDR3 nucleotides read TGTGCCATCAGTGAGGCTAGCGCTAGCACAGATACGCAGTATTTT.

This chain joins TRBV11-2 and TRBJ2-7, with D maybe TRBD1 (7 bases). Trimming left V 6 bases short and J 5 bases short, with 14 bases between. This CDR3 region has 13 residues. Germline CDR1 is SGHAT and CDR2 is FQNNGV. The CDR3 is CASSKTGRNEQYF. The CDR3 DNA follows: TGTGCCAGCAGTAAGACAGGGAGGAACGAGCAGTACTTC.

This clonotype was detected only a few times. The J gene is TRBJ2-5, the V gene TRBV7-9; 7 bases fit TRBD2. From germline, CDR1 is SEHNR and CDR2 FQNEAQ (reference sequence). The CDR3 consists of 14 residues. The junction had 8 bases not matched to a gene; V was cut back by 8 bases and J by 2 bases. The CDR3 protein is CASYPSGRQETQYF. The CDR3 coding sequence is TGTGCCAGCTACCCTAGCGGTCGACAAGAGACCCAGTACTTC.

This clonotype was seen a handful of times. The rearrangement links TRBV29-1 to TRBJ2-1; 11 bases fit TRBD2. The CDR3 loop spans 15 amino acids. V shed 3 bases, J shed 5 bases, and the junction held 6 bases outside the gene matches. Germline V gene data show CDR1 as SQVTM and CDR2 as ANQGSEA. The CDR3 sequence: CSVDTSGGTNNEQFF. The CDR3 DNA follows: TGCAGCGTTGACACTAGCGGGGGAACAAACAATGAGCAGTTCTTC.

The DNA of the CDR3 is TGTGCCAGCTCACCGGGACAGAAAGTCGCTGGGGAGCCCCAGCATTTT. This codes for CASSPGQKVAGEPQHF. This chain connects TRBV18 to TRBJ1-5; 7 bases are shared with TRBD1. Germline V lookup: CDR1 KGHSH, CDR2 LQKENI. The CDR3 totals 16 residues. The ends lost 3 bases at V and 8 bases at J; junction bases unmatched: 13.

DNA for the CDR3: TGTGCCAGCAGCTTAGTCCCAGGGTGGTCGGATGAGCAGTTCTTC. Translating it yields CASSLVPGWSDEQFF. J is TRBJ2-1 and V is TRBV7-2; TRBD1 might be the D (5 bases). Germline-derived CDR1 and CDR2 are SGHTA and FQGNSA. V lost 1 base and J 8 bases, leaving 15 bases between the germline ends. CDR3 size: 15 residues.